This T cell receptor beta chain was sequenced in a study of control samples from healthy donors and cancer patients. This clone was counted a single time. Libraries were prepared by immunoSEQ multiplex PCR; TCRdb keeps only in-frame clonotypes and omits some of them. The data show about 110,000 clones, roughly 90% seen once. Trimming shortened V by 1 base and J by 5 bases, and 12 bases separated the two germline ends. This CDR3 has 15 amino acids. Germline CDR1 SGHTA, CDR2 FQGNSA. Sequencing was done on a sample of PBMCs. The rearrangement joins TRBV7-2 to TRBJ1-5; D is unresolved. The clonotype originates from a woman in her sixties with lung cancer. In DNA form, the CDR3 reads TGTGCCAGCAGCTTAGAGGCCAGACCGTATCAGCCCCAGCATTTT. As protein: CASSLEARPYQPQHF.